The 32 T cell receptor beta chains below all came from one sample that was sequenced in a study of blood T cell repertoires in COVID-19. TCRdb's copy holds only in-frame clones and misses some; the assay was immunoSEQ multiplex PCR. This sample has fewer than 300,000 clones, with over 75% found just once. Sequenced input: peripheral blood. These receptors originate from a woman aged 45 to 65 with acute or convalescent COVID-19.

The chain recombines TRBV7-9 with TRBJ2-5, with 7 bases aligning to TRBD2. The ends lost 5 bases at V and 7 bases at J; junction bases unmatched: 7. CDR1 and CDR2 (germline): SEHNR, FQNEAQ (reference sequence). The CDR3 runs 13 residues. CDR3 coding DNA: TGTGCCAGCAGCCAGAGGGAGGGACGGACCCAGTACTTC. Protein sequence: CASSQREGRTQYF.

The rearrangement uses TRBV24-1 and TRBJ1-2; tentatively, D is TRBD1 (5 bases). The CDR3 has 13 amino acids. Germline values: CDR1 KGHDR, CDR2 SFDVKD. The V end lost 3 bases, the J end lost 7 bases, and 11 bases lay between the germline ends. CDR3 DNA: TGTGCCACCAGTGATGCGTGGGGCGCTGGCTACACCTTC. This sequence encodes CATSDAWGAGYTF.

This rearrangement joins TRBV5-1 to TRBJ1-1; 7 positions agree with TRBD1. V lost 1 base to trimming and J lost 5 bases; unmatched junction nucleotides: 8. The V gene's germline CDR1 is SGHRS and CDR2 YFSETQ. This CDR3 has 15 amino acids. This CDR3 is CASSLHSGQRTEAFF. The CDR3 DNA reads as TGCGCCAGCAGCTTGCACTCGGGACAGAGAACTGAAGCTTTCTTT.

The chain couples TRBV10-3 to TRBJ1-5; TRBD1 might be the D (5 bases). This CDR3 spans 13 amino acids. Germline V gene lookup returns CDR1 ENHRY and CDR2 SYGVKD. Trimming removed 6 bases at V and 3 bases at J, with 9 bases between. CDR3 DNA: TGTGCCATCAGCTCAGGGAACAATCAGCCCCAGCATTTT. This translates into CAISSGNNQPQHF.

V gene TRBV5-1 combines with J gene TRBJ1-4; TRBD1 aligns across 9 bases. This CDR3 is built from 15 residues. J was trimmed by 5 bases and V by 3 bases; bases with no gene match: 5. CDR1 is SGHRS, CDR2 YFSETQ, per germline. The CDR3 loop reads CASSSGTGNNEKLFF. The DNA for the CDR3 is TGCGCCAGCAGCTCCGGGACAGGGAACAATGAAAAACTGTTTTTT.

The chain couples TRBV4-1 to TRBJ2-5, with TRBD2 matching 11 bases. Germline V lookup: CDR1 MGHRA, CDR2 YSYEKL. V lost 1 base and J lost 4; bases outside the gene matches: 5. This CDR3 has 16 amino acids. CDR3 DNA: TGCGCCAGCAGCCAAGGACTAGCGGGACGGGGAGAGACCCAGTACTTC. It translates to CASSQGLAGRGETQYF.

V and J are TRBV19 and TRBJ2-7, with a weak D call TRBD2 (6 bases). Trimming took off 4 bases at V and 2 bases at J, with 12 bases between the two ends. Germline assignment: CDR1 LNHDA and CDR2 SQIVND (reference sequence). The CDR3 extends over 14 amino acids. The CDR3 DNA follows: TGTGCCAGTAGTAGCTGGAGGGTCCCCTACGAGCAGTACTTC. The encoded protein is CASSSWRVPYEQYF.

The V and J genes are TRBV14 and TRBJ1-2, with D unresolved. The germline V gene has CDR1 SGHDN and CDR2 FVKESK. The CDR3 covers 12 residues. V lost 4 bases and J lost 4, with 7 bases in between. As DNA, the CDR3 is TGTGCCAGCAGCCTCGGTCTCTATGGCTACACCTTC. Translated: CASSLGLYGYTF.

The rearrangement uses TRBV7-2 and TRBJ1-4, with 7 bases that match TRBD1. The junction had 5 bases not matched to a gene; V was cut back by 0 bases and J by 1 base. Germline-derived CDR1 and CDR2 are SGHTA and FQGNSA. The CDR3 length is 17 residues. CDR3 nucleotides: TGTGCCAGCAGCTTAGCTGCGGCAGGGGGAACTAATGAAAAACTGTTTTTT. Its protein product is CASSLAAAGGTNEKLFF.

This chain links TRBV15 with TRBJ1-5; no clear D. The CDR3 spans 17 residues. V lost 1 base, J lost 0 bases, and 13 bases lay in between. Germline CDR1 and CDR2: LNHNV and YYDKDF (reference sequence). The CDR3 region is CATSRVADFYSNQPQHF. Here the CDR3 DNA reads TGTGCCACCAGCAGAGTTGCGGATTTCTATAGCAATCAGCCCCAGCATTTT.

The rearrangement joins TRBV4-2 to TRBJ2-1, with D possibly being TRBD1 (5 bases). Per germline, CDR1 LGHNA and CDR2 YNFKEQ. Trimming stripped 1 base from V and 6 bases from J, with 10 bases between. The CDR3 totals 14 residues. CDR3 DNA sequence: TGTGCCAGCAGCCAAGCCCGACAGTTCAATGAGCAGTTCTTC. Protein product: CASSQARQFNEQFF.

The chain employs TRBV5-1 and TRBJ1-6; D possibly corresponds to TRBD1 (6 bases). Trimming removed 1 base at V and 4 bases at J, with 12 bases between. Looked up from germline, CDR1 is SGHRS and CDR2 is YFSETQ. This CDR3 is built from 16 residues. The chain's CDR3 is CASSLLGQGYNSPLHF. CDR3 sequence (DNA): TGCGCCAGCAGCTTGTTAGGGCAGGGGTATAATTCACCCCTCCACTTT.

This clone was seen only a few times. The gene calls are TRBV6-5 and TRBJ1-4; D is unresolved. Looked up from germline, CDR1 is MNHEY and CDR2 is SVGAGI. Trimming took 8 bases from V and 5 from J, leaving 15 bases between them. This CDR3 is built from 14 residues. The CDR3 reads CASRPGSVNEKLFF. In DNA, the CDR3 is TGTGCCAGCCGGCCGGGGTCCGTGAATGAAAAACTGTTTTTT.

The gene calls are TRBV30 and TRBJ1-1, with D hard to call. This CDR3 has 12 amino acids. The germline V gene encodes CDR1 GTSNPN and CDR2 SVGIG (reference sequence). Deletions cut 6 bases from V and 4 bases from J, with 12 bases between. In nucleotides, the CDR3 is TGTGCCTGCCGAACCGGGGTCACTGAAGCTTTCTTT. Its protein is CACRTGVTEAFF.

The chain is built from TRBV28 and TRBJ1-4; D remains ambiguous. The CDR3 is 14 amino acids. Germline V CDR1 and CDR2: MDHEN, SYDVKM. V was cut by 3 bases and J by 5 bases, with 10 bases left in between. The CDR3 coding sequence is TGTGCCAGCAGTTTCAGGCCGGGGAATGAAAAACTGTTTTTT. Translating gives CASSFRPGNEKLFF.

The count of this clone is one. The chain recombines TRBV28 with TRBJ1-1, with 10 bases that match TRBD1. The CDR3 contains 13 residues. V shed 6 bases and J 10 bases; nucleotides not matched to a gene: 8. Germline V gives CDR1 MDHEN, CDR2 SYDVKM. The CDR3 bases are TGTGCCAGCAGCACGGGACAGGGGAGTGGAGCTTTCTTT. This gives the protein CASSTGQGSGAFF. The whole variable domain, remainder taken from reference TRBV28 and TRBJ1-1, is DVKVTQSSRYLVKRTGEKVFLECVQDMDHENMFWYRQDPGLGLRLIYFSYDVKMKEKGDIPEGYSVSREKKERFSLILESASTNQTSMYLCASSTGQGSGAFFGQGTRLTVV.

J is TRBJ1-5 and V is TRBV7-2; 7 positions match TRBD1. Germline trimming cut 1 base from V and 6 bases from J; bases unmatched to any gene: 12. CDR3 length: 17 residues. Germline CDR1 reads SGHTA; CDR2 reads FQGNSA. CDR3 in amino acids: CASSLGPTGFGGQPQHF. Here the CDR3 DNA reads TGTGCCAGCAGCTTAGGCCCGACAGGGTTCGGCGGTCAGCCCCAGCATTTT.

CDR3 sequence (DNA): TGCGCCAGCAGTACAGGGGATTCCAATCAGCCCCAGCATTTT. As protein: CASSTGDSNQPQHF. This chain links TRBV5-1 with TRBJ1-5, with 7 positions matching TRBD1. CDR3 length equals 14 residues. Per germline, CDR1 SGHRS and CDR2 YFSETQ. Trimming at V came to 5 bases and at J to 3 bases, leaving 5 bases not matched to a gene.

The CDR3 bases are TGTGCCATCAGGGACACAGGGGGCCTAAATCAGCCCCAGCATTTT. Its translation is CAIRDTGGLNQPQHF. The V call is TRBV10-3, the J call TRBJ1-5, with 9 bases lining up with TRBD1. The CDR3 is 15 residues long. V dropped 6 bases and J dropped 4; count of bases not matched to a gene: 7. CDR1 ENHRY and CDR2 SYGVKD come from the germline V gene.

This chain joins TRBV7-2 and TRBJ2-7; D is ambiguous. The V end was cut by 2 bases, the J end by 0 bases, with 11 bases between. The CDR3 extends over 15 amino acids. Germline V lookup: CDR1 SGHTA, CDR2 FQGNSA. The CDR3: CASSLKSESSYEQYF. CDR3 DNA sequence: TGTGCCAGCAGCTTAAAGTCTGAGAGCTCCTACGAGCAGTACTTC.

With respect to this clone: Mismatch with germline at one junction end may stem from a read error. Here the CDR3 DNA reads TGTGCTAGCAGCCCGGGACTCCGAGAGACCCAGTACTTC. The encoded protein is CASSPGLRETQYF. The chain is built from TRBV7-7 and TRBJ2-5; possibly TRBD2 for D (6 bases). The CDR3 is made up of 13 amino acids. The germline gives CDR1 SSHAT, CDR2 FNYEAQ (reference sequence).

The gene calls are TRBV6-5 and TRBJ1-3, with TRBD1 matching 7 bases. The CDR3 length is 13 residues. The germline CDR1 and CDR2 sequences are MNHEY and SVGAGI. Trimming removed 6 bases from V and 4 bases from J; junction bases left unmatched: 3. The CDR3 here is CASRTGSGNTIYF. The CDR3 nucleotides are TGTGCCAGCAGGACAGGGTCCGGAAACACCATATATTTT.

The chain couples TRBV7-9 to TRBJ2-1; 13 nucleotides agree with TRBD2. V gave up 2 bases and J gave up 7 bases; unmatched junction bases: 11. This CDR3 is built from 18 residues. The germline V gene encodes CDR1 SEHNR and CDR2 FQNEAQ (reference sequence). This CDR3 reads CASSLPFRLAGGLNEQFF. The CDR3 nucleotides are TGTGCCAGCAGCTTACCCTTTCGACTAGCGGGAGGATTGAATGAGCAGTTCTTC. Based on the CDR3 plus reference TRBV7-9 and TRBJ2-1, the full variable domain is DTGVSQNPRHKITKRGQNVTFRCDPISEHNRLYWYRQTLGQGPEFLTYFQNEAQLEKSRLLSDRFSAERPKGSFSTLEIQRTEQGDSAMYLCASSLPFRLAGGLNEQFFGPGTRLTVL.

The J gene is TRBJ2-7, the V gene TRBV7-8; D is uncertain. This CDR3 is built from 13 residues. V gave up 1 base and J gave up 3 bases, with 7 bases separating them. Germline assignment: CDR1 SGHVS and CDR2 FQNEAQ. CDR3 in amino acids: CASSLGQDYEQYF. DNA for the CDR3: TGTGCCAGCAGCTTAGGGCAGGACTACGAGCAGTACTTC. Together with reference TRBV7-8 and TRBJ2-7, the CDR3 gives the full variable domain: GAGVSQSPRYKVAKRGQDVALRCDPISGHVSLFWYQQALGQGPEFLTYFQNEAQLDKSGLPSDRFFAERPEGSVSTLKIQRTQQEDSAVYLCASSLGQDYEQYFGPGTRLTVT.

This clone was seen only once. The chain employs TRBV7-2 and TRBJ2-5, with D uncertain. The CDR3 totals 14 residues. Looked up from germline, CDR1 is SGHTA and CDR2 is FQGNSA. The V end was cut by 4 bases, the J end by 2 bases, with 11 bases between. DNA of the CDR3: TGTGCCAGCAGCTCTCGTCGCAGACAAGAGACCCAGTACTTC. It yields the protein CASSSRRRQETQYF. The full variable domain, in which reference TRBV7-2 and TRBJ2-5 provide the parts outside the CDR3, is GAGVSQSPSNKVTEKGKDVELRCDPISGHTALYWYRQSLGQGLEFLIYFQGNSAPDKSGLPSDRFSAERTGGSVSTLTIQRTQQEDSAVYLCASSSRRRQETQYFGPGTRLLVL.

This sequence joins TRBV5-1 and TRBJ2-3, with a weak D call TRBD2 (6 bases). The ends were cut back, 4 bases at V and 3 bases at J, with 6 bases in the middle. This CDR3 spans 12 amino acids. The germline V gene encodes CDR1 SGHRS and CDR2 YFSETQ. The CDR3 protein is CASSGGTDTQYF. The CDR3 DNA follows: TGCGCCAGCAGCGGGGGGACAGATACGCAGTATTTT.

V usage is TRBV5-1 and J usage is TRBJ2-2; the match to TRBD2 covers 10 bases. Germline-derived CDR1 and CDR2 are SGHRS and YFSETQ. With 0 bases clipped from V and 4 bases from J, the junction kept 9 bases outside the gene matches. The CDR3 is made up of 18 amino acids. CDR3 coding DNA: TGCGCCAGCAGCTTGGTCCCTAGCGGGAGAGGTGGCACCGGGGAGCTGTTTTTT. Its protein is CASSLVPSGRGGTGELFF.

The V and J genes are TRBV2 and TRBJ1-2; no reliable D call. The length of the CDR3 is 12 residues. The ends were cut back, 2 bases at V and 7 bases at J, with 8 bases in the middle. Germline assignment: CDR1 SNHLY and CDR2 FYNNEI. The CDR3 is CASSEFIGGYTF. The CDR3 DNA sequence: TGTGCCAGCAGTGAATTTATCGGTGGCTACACCTTC.

This clone has only a few counts. V is TRBV5-1 and J is TRBJ1-5, with D tentatively TRBD1 (5 bases). CDR1 is SGHRS and CDR2 is YFSETQ in the germline V gene. V gave up 0 bases and J gave up 9 bases, with 10 bases separating them. The CDR3 loop spans 13 amino acids. CDR3 protein: CASSLEGLWPQHF. The CDR3 coding sequence is TGCGCCAGCAGCTTGGAGGGGTTATGGCCCCAGCATTTT.

The rearrangement links TRBV6-6 to TRBJ1-1, with TRBD1 as a possible D gene (6 bases). Per germline, CDR1 MNHNY and CDR2 SVGAGI (reference sequence). Trimming stripped 8 bases from V and 4 bases from J, with 17 bases between. This CDR3 is built from 14 residues. In nucleotides, the CDR3 is TGTGCCAGCCGGCAGGGGCTTCTAATCACTGAAGCTTTCTTT. Translated: CASRQGLLITEAFF.

The V call is TRBV7-8, the J call TRBJ2-3; TRBD2 agrees at 11 bases. The CDR3 covers 16 residues. Germline-derived CDR1 and CDR2 are SGHVS and FQNEAQ. J was trimmed by 2 bases and V by 5 bases; bases with no gene match: 6. Here the CDR3 DNA reads TGTGCCAGCAGCCCCGGGACTAGCGGCTACACAGATACGCAGTATTTT. This codes for CASSPGTSGYTDTQYF.

DNA for the CDR3: TGTGCCAGTAGTTATTACGGGGTGTTGATTGGTGGGGCCAACGTCCTGACTTTC. It yields the protein CASSYYGVLIGGANVLTF. The chain carries TRBV19 and TRBJ2-6, with TRBD2 as a possible D gene (5 bases). Looked up from germline, CDR1 is LNHDA and CDR2 is SQIVND (reference sequence). Trimming left V 5 bases short and J 3 bases short, with 20 bases between. CDR3 length: 18 residues.